These T cell receptor beta chains were read from a single sample in a study of Tregs in tolerant kidney transplant recipients. Assay: immunoSEQ multiplex PCR; the TCRdb copy retains only in-frame clones and omits some. Of 240,000 or so clones in the sample, 80% to 85% were seen once. Source material: CD4+ T cells from blood. The source is a human donor in good health. The CDR3 runs from the conserved cysteine through the conserved F or W. The D gene is left open where the match is weak. Size values are once, few and many counts, or a class for expanded clones, and some rows have none.

TRBJ2-3 14 few TRBV2 TRBD2 CASRLAGGRVTQYF TGTGCCAGCAGACTAGCGGGGGGGCGCGTTACGCAGTATTTT
TRBJ2-3 14 - TRBV7-2 - CASSLARSTDTQYF TGTGCCAGCAGCTTAGCGAGGTCGACAGATACGCAGTATTTT
TRBJ2-1 16 - TRBV7-2 - CASSLNPLARGNEQFF TGTGCCAGCAGCTTAAACCCACTAGCACGAGGGAATGAGCAGTTCTTC
TRBJ1-2 11 - TRBV5-6 - CASSQISGYTF TGTGCCAGCAGCCAAATAAGTGGCTACACCTTC
TRBJ2-1 12 - TRBV10-3 - CASEGGGNEQFF TGTGCCTCCGAGGGGGGCGGCAATGAGCAGTTCTTC
TRBJ1-5 15 - TRBV5-1 - CASSLEGYSNQPQHF TGCGCCAGCAGCTTGGAGGGATATAGCAATCAGCCCCAGCATTTT
TRBJ1-3 16 - TRBV11-2 - CASSLAPWQSGNTIYF TGTGCCAGCAGCTTAGCTCCTTGGCAGTCTGGAAACACCATATATTTT
TRBJ2-7 10 few TRBV2 - CASSEYSQYF TGTGCCAGCAGTGAATATTCGCAGTACTTC
TRBJ1-5 14 - TRBV5-1 - CASSWDGGNQPQHF TGCGCCAGCAGCTGGGACGGGGGAAATCAGCCCCAGCATTTT
TRBJ2-1 12 - TRBV7-6 - CASSFNSFEQFF TGTGCCAGCAGTTTCAACTCTTTTGAGCAGTTCTTC
TRBJ1-2 15 - TRBV11-2 - CASSFSFRGFYGYTF TGTGCCAGCAGCTTCTCCTTCAGGGGCTTCTATGGCTACACCTTC
TRBJ1-3 16 few TRBV6-5 - CASSYGVGDSGNTIYF TGTGCCAGCAGTTACGGGGTCGGTGACTCTGGAAACACCATATATTTT
TRBJ2-7 17 - TRBV13 TRBD2 CASSLGLMAGGSYEQYF TGTGCCAGCAGCTTAGGCCTAATGGCGGGAGGGTCCTACGAGCAGTACTTC
TRBJ2-5 14 - TRBV30 TRBD1 CAWSIQGVGETQYF TGTGCCTGGAGTATTCAGGGGGTGGGGGAGACCCAGTACTTC
TRBJ1-3 16 - TRBV6-1 - CASSDHVGNSGNTIYF TGTGCCAGCAGTGACCACGTCGGCAACTCTGGAAACACCATATATTTT
TRBJ2-7 15 - TRBV4-1 TRBD1 CASSHAGTGGDEQYF TGCGCCAGCAGCCACGCCGGGACAGGGGGCGACGAGCAGTACTTC
TRBJ2-7 14 - TRBV5-8 - CASSLTDRRYEQYF TGTGCCAGCAGCTTGACGGATCGCCGCTACGAGCAGTACTTC
TRBJ1-2 15 - TRBV27 - CASSAGLGGNYGYTF TGTGCCAGCTCGGCAGGGCTCGGGGGTAACTATGGCTACACCTTC
TRBJ2-7 16 - TRBV18 TRBD2 CASSPPTGLAGYEQYF TGTGCCAGCTCACCACCGACGGGACTAGCGGGCTACGAGCAGTACTTC
TRBJ2-3 16 - TRBV7-6 TRBD2 CASSLGPRGGGDTQYF TGTGCCAGCAGCTTAGGGCCCCGGGGGGGTGGAGATACGCAGTATTTT
TRBJ2-3 11 - TRBV20-1 TRBD2 CSARWGLARYF TGCAGTGCTAGGTGGGGACTAGCGCGGTATTTT
TRBJ2-5 16 - TRBV7-9 TRBD2 CASSPRLAGGVETQYF TGTGCCAGCAGCCCAAGACTAGCGGGAGGGGTAGAGACCCAGTACTTC
TRBJ1-2 17 - TRBV4-1 TRBD1 CASSQWGQGTIIDGYTF TGCGCCAGCAGCCAATGGGGACAGGGAACAATAATCGATGGCTACACCTTC
TRBJ2-1 15 once TRBV5-1 TRBD1 CASSQPGQGQWEQFF TGCGCCAGCAGTCAGCCGGGACAGGGGCAGTGGGAGCAGTTCTTC
TRBJ1-4 14 - TRBV18 TRBD1 CASSNTGGDEKLFF TGTGCCAGCTCAAATACAGGGGGCGATGAAAAACTGTTTTTT
TRBJ1-1 12 - TRBV19 - CASNVGALEAFF TGTGCCAGCAATGTAGGGGCCCTTGAAGCTTTCTTT
TRBJ2-1 11 once TRBV6-5 - CASRLYNEQFF TGTGCCAGCAGGCTTTACAATGAGCAGTTCTTC
TRBJ2-1 17 - TRBV5-7 TRBD2 CASSSPPLAGGIGEQFF TGTGCCAGCAGCTCCCCACCACTAGCGGGGGGTATTGGTGAGCAGTTCTTC
TRBJ2-1 16 - TRBV5-6 TRBD2 CASSLRLASGLNEQFF TGTGCCAGCAGCTTGAGGTTGGCTAGCGGCCTTAATGAGCAGTTCTTC
TRBJ1-2 15 - TRBV7-3 - CASSRPLAANYGYTF TGTGCCAGCAGCCGTCCTCTGGCCGCTAACTATGGCTACACCTTC
TRBJ2-1 16 - TRBV19 - CASSYRPGSSYNEQFF TGTGCCAGTAGTTACCGACCGGGGAGCTCCTACAATGAGCAGTTCTTC
TRBJ2-1 15 - TRBV18 TRBD1 CASSPLGTGGNEQFF TGTGCCAGCTCACCCCTCGGGACAGGGGGCAATGAGCAGTTCTTC
TRBJ2-1 15 - TRBV5-1 TRBD2 CASSSGTGSYNEQFF TGCGCCAGCAGCAGCGGGACCGGTTCCTACAATGAGCAGTTCTTC
TRBJ2-7 15 - TRBV6-5 - CASSYSGRGTYEQYF TGTGCCAGCAGTTACTCTGGCCGGGGGACCTACGAGCAGTACTTC
TRBJ1-3 12 - TRBV30 - CAWSSGGNTIYF TGTGCCTGGAGCTCAGGGGGAAACACCATATATTTT
TRBJ2-4 16 - TRBV19 - CASTPPRDHSKNIQYF TGTGCCAGTACTCCACCCAGGGACCATTCCAAAAACATTCAGTACTTC
TRBJ1-5 17 - TRBV18 - CASAPPLLEGIHQPQHF TGTGCCAGCGCGCCACCCCTTTTGGAGGGTATCCATCAGCCCCAGCATTTT
TRBJ2-7 18 - TRBV7-9 TRBD2 CASSLGTTSGRTSYEQYF TGTGCCAGCAGCTTAGGGACAACTAGCGGGAGGACCAGCTACGAGCAGTACTTC
TRBJ2-6 15 - TRBV19 TRBD1 CAGRDSHSGANVLTF TGTGCCGGCCGGGACAGCCATTCTGGGGCCAACGTCCTGACTTTC
TRBJ1-2 16 - TRBV4-2 - CASNRGAPSDRYGYTF TGTGCCAGCAACCGTGGGGCCCCGTCGGACAGATATGGCTACACCTTC
TRBJ2-7 13 - TRBV7-2 - CASSFLDQGSQYF TGTGCCAGCAGCTTCCTAGATCAGGGAAGTCAGTACTTC
TRBJ2-7 13 - TRBV10-2 TRBD2 CASREAGIHEQYF TGCGCCAGCAGGGAAGCGGGAATCCACGAGCAGTACTTC
TRBJ2-7 14 - TRBV6-5 TRBD1 CASSQDRGLYEQYF TGTGCCAGCAGCCAAGACAGGGGCCTCTACGAGCAGTACTTC
TRBJ1-1 15 - TRBV11-2 - CASSTQLLQGTEAFF TGTGCCAGCAGCACCCAGTTATTACAGGGCACTGAAGCTTTCTTT
TRBJ2-1 14 - TRBV19 TRBD2 CASSTDPGLAWQFF TGTGCCAGTAGTACCGACCCCGGACTAGCTTGGCAGTTCTTC
TRBJ2-7 15 - TRBV14 TRBD2 CASSRLYGGVYEQYF TGTGCCAGCAGCCGCTTATACGGGGGGGTCTACGAGCAGTACTTC
TRBJ2-7 15 - TRBV6-5 - CASSYSLENSYEQYF TGTGCCAGCAGTTACTCTCTGGAAAACTCCTACGAGCAGTACTTC
TRBJ1-3 15 - TRBV6-5 - CASSYAANSGNTIYF TGTGCCAGCAGTTACGCGGCGAACTCTGGAAACACCATATATTTT
TRBJ1-1 14 once TRBV5-1 - CASSRLVGNTEAFF TGCGCCAGCAGCCGCCTGGTGGGGAACACTGAAGCTTTCTTT
TRBJ2-7 11 - TRBV6-6 - CASSQVYEQYF TGTGCCAGCAGTCAGGTCTACGAGCAGTACTTC
TRBJ2-2 13 - TRBV9 - CASRPAQTGELFF TGTGCCAGCAGACCGGCACAAACCGGGGAGCTGTTTTTT